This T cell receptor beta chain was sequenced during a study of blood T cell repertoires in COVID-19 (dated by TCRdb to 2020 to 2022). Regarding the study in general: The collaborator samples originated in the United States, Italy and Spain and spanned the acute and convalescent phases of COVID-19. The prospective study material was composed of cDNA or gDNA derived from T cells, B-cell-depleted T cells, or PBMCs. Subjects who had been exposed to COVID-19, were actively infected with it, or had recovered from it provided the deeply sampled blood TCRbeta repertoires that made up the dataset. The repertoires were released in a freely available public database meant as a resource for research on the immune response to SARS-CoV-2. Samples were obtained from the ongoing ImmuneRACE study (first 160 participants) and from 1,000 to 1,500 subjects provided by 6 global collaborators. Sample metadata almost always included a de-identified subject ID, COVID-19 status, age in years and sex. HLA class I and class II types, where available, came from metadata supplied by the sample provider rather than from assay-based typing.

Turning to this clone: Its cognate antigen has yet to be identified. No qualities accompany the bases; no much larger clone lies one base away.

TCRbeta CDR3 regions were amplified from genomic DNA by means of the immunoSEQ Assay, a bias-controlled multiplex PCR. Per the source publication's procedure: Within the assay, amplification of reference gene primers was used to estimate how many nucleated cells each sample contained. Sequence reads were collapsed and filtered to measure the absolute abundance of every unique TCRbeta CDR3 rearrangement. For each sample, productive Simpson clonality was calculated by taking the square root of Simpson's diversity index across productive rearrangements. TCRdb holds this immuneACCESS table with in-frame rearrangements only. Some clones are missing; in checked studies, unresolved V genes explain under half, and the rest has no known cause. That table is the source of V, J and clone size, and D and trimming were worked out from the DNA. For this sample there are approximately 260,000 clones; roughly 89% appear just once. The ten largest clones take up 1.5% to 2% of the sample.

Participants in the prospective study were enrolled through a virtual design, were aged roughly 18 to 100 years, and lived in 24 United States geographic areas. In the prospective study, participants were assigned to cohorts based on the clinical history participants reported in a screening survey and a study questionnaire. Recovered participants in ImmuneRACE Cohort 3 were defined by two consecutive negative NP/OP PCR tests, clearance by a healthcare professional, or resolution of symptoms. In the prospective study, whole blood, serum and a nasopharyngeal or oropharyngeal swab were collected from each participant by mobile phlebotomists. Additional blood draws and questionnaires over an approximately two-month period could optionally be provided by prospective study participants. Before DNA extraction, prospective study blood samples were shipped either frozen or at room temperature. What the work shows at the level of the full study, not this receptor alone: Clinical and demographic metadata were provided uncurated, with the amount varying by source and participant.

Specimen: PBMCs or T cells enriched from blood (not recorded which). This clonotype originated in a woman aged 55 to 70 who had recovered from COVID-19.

Read as DNA, the sequence is TGTGCCAGCAGGATGGGGCTGAACACTGAAGCTTTCTTT. This yields the protein CASRMGLNTEAFF. The chain uses TRBV5-5 and TRBJ1-1; the D gene is perhaps TRBD1, from 5 matching bases. V is clipped by 5 bases and J by 0 bases, and the sequence between their germline boundaries is 8 bases long. The CDR3 contains 13 residues, cysteine and phenylalanine counted. Kept here is only the CDR3 DNA, which spans 39 bases and is read in frame from base 1. CDR1 SGHKS and CDR2 YYEKEE were looked up in the germline V gene (reference sequence).